This is a list of T cell receptor beta chains from one sample in a study of T cell changes during pregnancy in multiple sclerosis. Sequencing was performed with immunoSEQ multiplex PCR; in TCRdb, only in-frame clones are kept and a portion is missing. Of about 24,000 clones in the sample, 86% were seen once. The specimen was CD8+ T cells from peripheral blood mononuclear cells, collected in the first trimester of pregnancy. These TCRs come from a female donor in good health, enrolled as a control in a pregnancy study. Both conserved end residues are part of each CDR3. A D gene is named only where the DNA matches it firmly. The size of a clone is reported for some rows only, either as once, few or many, or as a class for expanded clones.

d_call	v_call	clone_size	j_call	cdr3_nt	cdr3_aa
-	TRBV10-2	-	TRBJ1-1	TGCGCCAGCAGTGACAGTGGTTTTTCTGAAGCTTTCTTT	CASSDSGFSEAFF
-	TRBV11-2	-	TRBJ2-1	TGTGCCAGCAGCTTGGATTGGGGGGGCCCCTACTACAATGAGCAGTTCTTC	CASSLDWGGPYYNEQFF
TRBD1	TRBV9	-	TRBJ1-1	TGTGCCAGCAGCGTGGGGCAGGGGGCGACTGAAGCTTTCTTT	CASSVGQGATEAFF
TRBD2	TRBV15	-	TRBJ2-1	TGTGCCACCACCCAGTCGCGGGGGGGGCCGAATGAGCAGTTCTTC	CATTQSRGGPNEQFF
-	TRBV9	-	TRBJ1-1	TGTGCCAGCAGCGTAGGTGGAGGGGCCGGCACTGAAGCTTTCTTT	CASSVGGGAGTEAFF
TRBD2	TRBV7-6	-	TRBJ2-2	TGTGGTGCGGGAGCGAACACCGGGGAGCTGTTTTTT	CGAGANTGELFF
TRBD2	TRBV4-3	-	TRBJ2-7	TGCGCCAGCAGCCAAGATCGGGCGGGGGGCTACGAGCAGTACTTC	CASSQDRAGGYEQYF
-	TRBV7-8	-	TRBJ1-5	TGTGCCAGCAGCTTAAGGCAGGATAGCAATCAGCCCCAGCATTTT	CASSLRQDSNQPQHF
TRBD1	TRBV15	-	TRBJ1-5	TGTGCCACCAGCAGAGGGGGACAGGGTCAGGGTCAGCCCCAGCATTTT	CATSRGGQGQGQPQHF
TRBD2	TRBV6-1	-	TRBJ2-7	TGTGCCAGCAGTCCGCGGGGGGCCTCCTACGAGCAGTACTTC	CASSPRGASYEQYF
-	TRBV4-3	-	TRBJ2-1	TGCGCCAGCAGCCACGGCGGGTGGGATGAGCAGTTCTTC	CASSHGGWDEQFF
-	TRBV7-3	-	TRBJ2-3	TGTGCCAGCAGCTTAACGGGGAGGTGGCGGGATACGCAGTATTTT	CASSLTGRWRDTQYF
TRBD1	TRBV5-4	few	TRBJ1-2	TGTGCCAGCAGCTACCGGGACAGGGTCCTGGATGGCTACACCTTC	CASSYRDRVLDGYTF
-	TRBV7-9	-	TRBJ2-1	TGTGCCAGCAGCCCGGTCGTCGCAATCGGTGAGCAGTTCTTC	CASSPVVAIGEQFF
-	TRBV28	-	TRBJ2-3	TGTGCCAGCAGCTATAAACCTACCGGGGGAGCATTCACAGATACGCAGTATTTT	CASSYKPTGGAFTDTQYF
-	TRBV4-3	-	TRBJ2-5	TGCGCCAGCAGCCCCCGAGGAGGCCTAGGAGGCCAAGAGACCCAGTACTTC	CASSPRGGLGGQETQYF
TRBD2	TRBV4-3	-	TRBJ2-1	TGCGCCAGCAGCCAAGACGGGCTAGCGGGGGGTATGCAGTTCTTC	CASSQDGLAGGMQFF
-	TRBV10-3	-	TRBJ1-2	TGTGCCATCAGTGTGTCGGGGACACCGGTTTTTCGGCTCTATGGCTACACCTTC	CAISVSGTPVFRLYGYTF
-	TRBV19	-	TRBJ1-3	TGTGCCAGTAGTATAGTCTTCAGCTCTGGAAACACCATATATTTT	CASSIVFSSGNTIYF
-	TRBV9	few	TRBJ1-1	TGTGCCAGCGAGTCCAACACTGAAGCTTTCTTT	CASESNTEAFF
-	TRBV6-5	-	TRBJ1-1	TGTGCCAGCAGTTACTCGTCAGGGTTTGGGAACACTGAAGCTTTCTTT	CASSYSSGFGNTEAFF
-	TRBV19	once	TRBJ2-3	TGTGCCAGTAGTATGGGGCAGGGAACAATCACAGATACGCAGTATTTT	CASSMGQGTITDTQYF
TRBD1	TRBV6-1	-	TRBJ1-6	TGTGCCAGCAGTGACGAGGGACAGGGTAGTTCACCCCTCCACTTT	CASSDEGQGSSPLHF
TRBD1	TRBV6-1	-	TRBJ1-5	TGTGCCAGCAGAGTGACAGGGGATAGCAATCAGCCCCAGCATTTT	CASRVTGDSNQPQHF
TRBD1	TRBV7-9	-	TRBJ1-1	TGTGCCAGCAGCCTACAGGGGGCAATCCCTGAAGCTTTCTTT	CASSLQGAIPEAFF
TRBD1	TRBV4-1	once	TRBJ2-2	TGCGCCAGCAGCCAATTCTGGACAGGGGGCGCAGCCGGGGAGCTGTTTTTT	CASSQFWTGGAAGELFF
-	TRBV28	-	TRBJ1-3	TGTGCCAGCAAACCGACAGGAGGTGGAAACACCATATATTTT	CASKPTGGGNTIYF
TRBD1	TRBV19	-	TRBJ1-1	TGTGCCAGTAGGAGGGACAGGGAGGGAGGGACTGAAGCTTTCTTT	CASRRDREGGTEAFF
-	TRBV19	-	TRBJ1-1	TGTGCCAGTGGTGGGGCAGGGAGGGCGAGCACTGAAGCTTTCTTT	CASGGAGRASTEAFF
TRBD1	TRBV6-6	-	TRBJ2-5	TGTGCCAGCAGTGGCCGGGACAGGGTTGAGACCCAGTACTTC	CASSGRDRVETQYF
-	TRBV19	-	TRBJ1-5	TGTGCCAGTAGTATATTAGGGAGTGAAACTCCCCTCAATCAGCCCCAGCATTTT	CASSILGSETPLNQPQHF
TRBD1	TRBV7-9	-	TRBJ1-2	TGTGCCAGCAGCCCGGGACAGGGAATTGATGGCTACACCTTC	CASSPGQGIDGYTF
TRBD1	TRBV30	-	TRBJ1-5	TGTGCCTGGAGTGAGGGACAGGGTAGCAATCAGCCCCAGCATTTT	CAWSEGQGSNQPQHF
TRBD2	TRBV11-3	-	TRBJ2-2	TGTGCCAGCAGCTTACTCAGCGGGGGGGCCGGGGAGCTGTTTTTT	CASSLLSGGAGELFF
-	TRBV25-1	-	TRBJ1-5	TGTGCCAGCAGCGCGGGGGGCGGTCAGCCCCAGCATTTT	CASSAGGGQPQHF
-	TRBV5-6	-	TRBJ2-7	TGTGCCAGCAGCTTGGGACTCGATTTGAGGGAGCAGTACTTC	CASSLGLDLREQYF
-	TRBV6-5	-	TRBJ2-7	TGTGCCAGCAGCCCAGACAGCCGTTACGAGCAGTACTTC	CASSPDSRYEQYF
-	TRBV9	-	TRBJ2-2	TGTGCCAGCAGCTCTCGACAGAACACCGGGGAGCTGTTTTTT	CASSSRQNTGELFF
TRBD1	TRBV11-2	-	TRBJ1-2	TGTGCCAGCAGCTTTACCCCGACAGGGGAGGGCTATGGCTACACCTTC	CASSFTPTGEGYGYTF
-	TRBV4-1	-	TRBJ2-5	TGCGCCAGCAGCCGAGGAGAGACCCAGTACTTC	CASSRGETQYF
TRBD2	TRBV7-3	-	TRBJ2-1	TGTGCCAGCAGCTTTTCCGGACTAGCCGCCGAGCAGTTCTTC	CASSFSGLAAEQFF
-	TRBV7-2	once	TRBJ2-1	TGTGCCAGCAGCTTAGTTGAAGAGGATGAGCAGTTCTTC	CASSLVEEDEQFF
-	TRBV27	-	TRBJ2-4	TGTGCCAGCAGTTTATCAGGGGTAAGAGGCGGCATTCAGTACTTC	CASSLSGVRGGIQYF
TRBD1	TRBV7-9	-	TRBJ2-5	TGTGCCAGCAGCTCCCTTTCCGGGACAGGGGAGGCCCAGTACTTC	CASSSLSGTGEAQYF
-	TRBV5-3	-	TRBJ1-1	TGTGCCAGAAGCTTGGCGTCGGGCCCCCGGGGGGACACTGAAGCTTTCTTT	CARSLASGPRGDTEAFF
-	TRBV10-3	medium-sized	TRBJ2-7	TGTGCCATCAGTGACCCCACAGTTCTTTGGTACGAGCAGTACTTC	CAISDPTVLWYEQYF
-	TRBV4-1	-	TRBJ2-5	TGCGCCAGCAGCCCCCCAGGGGGAGGAGAGACCCAGTACTTC	CASSPPGGGETQYF
TRBD1	TRBV4-1	-	TRBJ1-2	TGCGCCAGCAGCCAGCAGGGGGACTATGGCTACACCTTC	CASSQQGDYGYTF